This T cell receptor beta chain derives from a study of radiation and T cells in renal cell carcinoma. Overall study: Nephrectomy followed 15 Gy stereotactic body radiation by 4 weeks. Notes on the study in general: In blood, top tumor clones expanded by 2 weeks, shrinking by 4.

Time point: baseline pretreatment blood. Treatment in this sample: 15 Gy SBRT to primary tumor, nephrectomy 4 weeks later. For this clone: The antigen remains undetermined.

Sequencing was performed with immunoSEQ multiplex PCR; in TCRdb, only in-frame clones are kept and a portion is missing. The sample yields 94,000 or so clones, over 65% seen once. The sequencing here drew on blood, taken from a patient whose treatment included radiotherapy and nephrectomy. The receptor's source is a man aged 55 to 69 with renal cell carcinoma.

The CDR3 bases are TGCGCCAGCAGCCGTCTCAATGAGCAGTTCTTC. This codes for CASSRLNEQFF. The V call is TRBV4-3, the J call TRBJ2-1, with D unclear. Trimming removed 4 bases from V and 6 bases from J, with 4 bases in between. Germline V CDR1 and CDR2: LGHNA, YSLEER. The CDR3 has 11 residues.